This T cell receptor (beta chain) originates from a study of blood T cell repertoires in COVID-19. Study background: The United States, Italy and Spain supplied acute and convalescent COVID-19 samples. T cells, B-cell-depleted T cells, or PBMCs provided the cDNA or gDNA that served as material.

Study processing details: For nucleated cells, counts were estimated from reference gene primer amplification. Profiling relied on immunoSEQ multiplex PCR, and the TCRdb table lists in-frame clones only, not all of them. The D gene and trimming were derived from the DNA, and the V and J assignments and clone size from that table. The sample holds 150,000 to 200,000 clones, roughly 80% seen once. CDR1 MNHNS and CDR2 SASEGT come from the germline V gene. The CDR3 totals 15 residues. The sample holds a few counts of this clone. An end of the junction differs from the germline gene, which may be a read error.

The chain is built from TRBV6-1 and TRBJ1-2, with TRBD1 matching over 7 bases. The specimen was peripheral blood. The origin of this receptor is a woman aged 25-40 years with acute or convalescent COVID-19. The CDR3 sequence is CASSQARGFNYGYTF. In nucleotides, the CDR3 is TGTGCCAGCAGTCAAGCCAGGGGGTTTAACTATGGCTACACCTTC.